Listed below are T cell receptor beta chains from one sample, sequenced in a study of blood T cell repertoires in COVID-19. Repertoires were generated with immunoSEQ multiplex PCR, while TCRdb's copy carries only in-frame clones and drops some. The sample holds some 140,000 clones; approximately 79% are singletons and the top ten take under 4.5%. Sequences were obtained from peripheral blood. The source of these receptors is a man aged 55 to 70 with acute or convalescent COVID-19. CDR3s leave out the opening cysteine and the closing phenylalanine or tryptophan. Fields, in order: J gene, V gene, CDR3 protein.

j_call: TRBJ2-5; v_call: TRBV4-1; cdr3_aa: ASSQDEVLQETQY
j_call: TRBJ2-7; v_call: TRBV5-1; cdr3_aa: ASSLATPHYEQY
j_call: TRBJ1-1; v_call: TRBV30; cdr3_aa: AWSVVEAF
j_call: TRBJ1-1; v_call: TRBV20-1; cdr3_aa: SASPADRGLAEAF
j_call: TRBJ1-2; v_call: TRBV7-3; cdr3_aa: ASSLSADYGYT
j_call: TRBJ1-4; v_call: TRBV5-1; cdr3_aa: ASMRTGTNEKLF
j_call: TRBJ1-5; v_call: TRBV19; cdr3_aa: ASSIRTVNSNQPQH
j_call: TRBJ2-6; v_call: TRBV30; cdr3_aa: AWRDIGAPGANVLT
j_call: TRBJ2-1; v_call: TRBV5-1; cdr3_aa: ASSLAGVTASIYNEQF
j_call: TRBJ2-1; v_call: TRBV5-4; cdr3_aa: ASSYGVGLASEQF
j_call: TRBJ2-5; v_call: TRBV7-9; cdr3_aa: ASSRLSVQETQY
j_call: TRBJ2-1; v_call: TRBV19; cdr3_aa: ASSIAHRNEQF
j_call: TRBJ2-1; v_call: TRBV5-6; cdr3_aa: ASSLDLAGNNEQF
j_call: TRBJ2-7; v_call: TRBV28; cdr3_aa: ASSLSGTPFPEQY
j_call: TRBJ1-5; v_call: TRBV27; cdr3_aa: ASSYGFNQPQH
j_call: TRBJ2-3; v_call: TRBV27; cdr3_aa: ASSPMTSGTTDTQY
j_call: TRBJ1-1; v_call: TRBV12-3/TRBV12-4; cdr3_aa: ASRRGAEAF
j_call: TRBJ2-2; v_call: TRBV6-2/TRBV6-3; cdr3_aa: ASSSGVTGELF
j_call: TRBJ1-4; v_call: TRBV3-1/TRBV3-2; cdr3_aa: ASSQDGRVLF
j_call: TRBJ1-1; v_call: TRBV28; cdr3_aa: ATEGNTEAF
j_call: TRBJ2-1; v_call: TRBV12-3/TRBV12-4; cdr3_aa: ASHPGTSNEQF
j_call: TRBJ2-5; v_call: TRBV30; cdr3_aa: AWSDSIETQY
j_call: TRBJ2-7; v_call: TRBV28; cdr3_aa: ASSLGSSGEEQY
j_call: TRBJ1-6; v_call: TRBV7-2; cdr3_aa: ASSLVGQGGHNSPLH
j_call: TRBJ1-4; v_call: TRBV6-5; cdr3_aa: ASREGRGGRKLF
j_call: TRBJ2-4; v_call: TRBV7-9; cdr3_aa: ASISGVGDIQY
j_call: TRBJ2-2; v_call: TRBV4-3; cdr3_aa: ASSQELLTGELF
j_call: TRBJ2-7; v_call: TRBV5-6; cdr3_aa: ASSLTGGVEQY
j_call: TRBJ2-3; v_call: TRBV7-2; cdr3_aa: ASSSLAGAPSQY
j_call: TRBJ1-4; v_call: TRBV6-5; cdr3_aa: ASSHRGLGEKLF
j_call: TRBJ2-2; v_call: TRBV7-3; cdr3_aa: ASSLDRRDTGELF
j_call: TRBJ1-1; v_call: TRBV7-9; cdr3_aa: ASSLRLGNTEAF
j_call: TRBJ1-2; v_call: TRBV5-1; cdr3_aa: ASSTGQRLGYT
j_call: TRBJ2-7; v_call: TRBV10-3; cdr3_aa: AISRDRGDEQY
j_call: TRBJ2-7; v_call: TRBV28; cdr3_aa: ASSSVGTGDYEQY
j_call: TRBJ1-4; v_call: TRBV30; cdr3_aa: AWTGGEEKLF
j_call: TRBJ1-2; v_call: TRBV30; cdr3_aa: AWSVGAIASYGYT
j_call: TRBJ1-5; v_call: TRBV2; cdr3_aa: ASSERTGDQPQH
j_call: TRBJ1-4; v_call: TRBV30; cdr3_aa: AWSVRQGRTNEKLF
j_call: TRBJ1-6; v_call: TRBV30; cdr3_aa: AWSTGGDNSPLH